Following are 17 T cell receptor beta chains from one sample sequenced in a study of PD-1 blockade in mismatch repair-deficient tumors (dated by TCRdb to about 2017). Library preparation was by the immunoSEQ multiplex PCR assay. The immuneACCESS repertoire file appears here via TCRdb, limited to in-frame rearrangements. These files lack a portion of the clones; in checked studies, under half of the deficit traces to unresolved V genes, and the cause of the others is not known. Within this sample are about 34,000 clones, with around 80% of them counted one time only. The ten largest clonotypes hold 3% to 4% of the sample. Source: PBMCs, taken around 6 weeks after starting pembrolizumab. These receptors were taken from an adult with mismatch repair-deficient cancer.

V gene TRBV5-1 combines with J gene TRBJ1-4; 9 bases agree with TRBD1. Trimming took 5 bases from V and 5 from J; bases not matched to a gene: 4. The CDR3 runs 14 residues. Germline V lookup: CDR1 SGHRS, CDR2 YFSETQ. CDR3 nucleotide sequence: TGCGCCAGCAGACCTGGGACAGGGAATGAAAAACTGTTTTTT. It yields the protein CASRPGTGNEKLFF. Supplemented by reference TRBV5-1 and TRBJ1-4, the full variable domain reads KAGVTQTPRYLIKTRGQQVTLSCSPISGHRSVSWYQQTPGQGLQFLFEYFSETQRNKGNFPGRFSGRQFSNSRSEMNVSTLELGDSALYLCASRPGTGNEKLFFGSGTQLSVL.

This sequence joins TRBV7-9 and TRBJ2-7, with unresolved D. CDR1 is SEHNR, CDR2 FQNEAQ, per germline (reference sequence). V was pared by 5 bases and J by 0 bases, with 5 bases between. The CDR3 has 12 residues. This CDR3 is CASSPHSYEQYF. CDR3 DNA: TGTGCCAGCAGCCCCCACTCCTACGAGCAGTACTTC.

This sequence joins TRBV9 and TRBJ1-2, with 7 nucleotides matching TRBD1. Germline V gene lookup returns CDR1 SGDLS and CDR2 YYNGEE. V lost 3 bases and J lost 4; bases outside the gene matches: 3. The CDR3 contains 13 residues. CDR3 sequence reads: CASSARDSYGYTF. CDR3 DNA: TGTGCCAGCAGCGCCCGGGACAGCTATGGCTACACCTTC.

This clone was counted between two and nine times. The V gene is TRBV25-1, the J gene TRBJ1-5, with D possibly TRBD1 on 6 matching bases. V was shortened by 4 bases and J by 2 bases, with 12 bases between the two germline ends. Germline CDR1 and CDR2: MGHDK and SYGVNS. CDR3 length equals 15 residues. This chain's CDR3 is CASSVGGAGNQPQHF. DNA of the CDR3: TGTGCCAGCAGTGTTGGGGGCGCGGGCAATCAGCCCCAGCATTTT.

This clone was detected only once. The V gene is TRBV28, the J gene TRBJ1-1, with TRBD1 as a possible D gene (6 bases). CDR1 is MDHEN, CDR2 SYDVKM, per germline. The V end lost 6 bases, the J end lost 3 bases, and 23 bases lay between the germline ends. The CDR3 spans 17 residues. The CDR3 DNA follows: TGTGCCAGCAGAATTACAGGGTATAGTCTGTCCGACACTGAAGCTTTCTTT. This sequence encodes CASRITGYSLSDTEAFF.

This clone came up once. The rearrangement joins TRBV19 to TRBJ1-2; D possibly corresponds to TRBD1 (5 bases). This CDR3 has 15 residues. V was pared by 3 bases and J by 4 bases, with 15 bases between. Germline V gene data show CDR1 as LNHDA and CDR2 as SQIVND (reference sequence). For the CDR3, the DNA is TGTGCCAGTAGTATCCCGGGGGACTGGAGCTATGGCTACACCTTC. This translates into CASSIPGDWSYGYTF. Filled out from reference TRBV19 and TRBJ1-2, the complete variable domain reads DGGITQSPKYLFRKEGQNVTLSCEQNLNHDAMYWYRQDPGQGLRLIYYSQIVNDFQKGDIAEGYSVSREKKESFPLTVTSAQKNPTAFYLCASSIPGDWSYGYTFGSGTRLTVV.

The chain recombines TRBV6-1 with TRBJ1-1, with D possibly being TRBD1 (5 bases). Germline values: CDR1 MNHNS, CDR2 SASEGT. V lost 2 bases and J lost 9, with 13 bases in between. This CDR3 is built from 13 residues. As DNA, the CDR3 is TGTGCCAGCAGTGAAAAGGAGACAGATAAAGCTTTCTTT. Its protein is CASSEKETDKAFF.

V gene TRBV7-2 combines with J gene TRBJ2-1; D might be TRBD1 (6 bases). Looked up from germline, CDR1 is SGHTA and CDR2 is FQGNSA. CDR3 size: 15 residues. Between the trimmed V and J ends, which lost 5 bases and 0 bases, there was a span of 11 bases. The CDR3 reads CASSLGQLSYNEQFF. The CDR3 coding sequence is TGTGCCAGCAGCCTTGGACAGCTCTCCTACAATGAGCAGTTCTTC.

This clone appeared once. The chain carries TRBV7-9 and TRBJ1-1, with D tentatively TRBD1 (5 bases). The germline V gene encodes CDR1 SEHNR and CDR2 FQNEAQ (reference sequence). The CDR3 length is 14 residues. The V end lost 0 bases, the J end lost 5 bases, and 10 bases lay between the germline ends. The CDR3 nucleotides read TGTGCCAGCAGCTTAGCAGGGGTAAAGACTGAAGCTTTCTTT. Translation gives CASSLAGVKTEAFF.

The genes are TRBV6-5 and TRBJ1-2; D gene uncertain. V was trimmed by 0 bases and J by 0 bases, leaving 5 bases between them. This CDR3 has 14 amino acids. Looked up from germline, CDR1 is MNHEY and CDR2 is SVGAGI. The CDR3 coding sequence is TGTGCCAGCAGTTACTCGAGGACTAACTATGGCTACACCTTC. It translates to CASSYSRTNYGYTF.

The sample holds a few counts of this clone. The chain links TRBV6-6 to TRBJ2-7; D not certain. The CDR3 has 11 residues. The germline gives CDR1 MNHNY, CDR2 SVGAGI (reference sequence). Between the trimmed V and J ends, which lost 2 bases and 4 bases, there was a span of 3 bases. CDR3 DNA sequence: TGTGCCAGCAGTTACGAGTACGAGCAGTACTTC. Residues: CASSYEYEQYF.

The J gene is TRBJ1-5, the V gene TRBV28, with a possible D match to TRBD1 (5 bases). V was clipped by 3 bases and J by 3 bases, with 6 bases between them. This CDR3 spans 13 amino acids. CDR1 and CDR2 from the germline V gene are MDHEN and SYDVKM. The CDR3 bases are TGTGCCAGCAGTTTGACAGTCAATCAGCCCCAGCATTTT. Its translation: CASSLTVNQPQHF. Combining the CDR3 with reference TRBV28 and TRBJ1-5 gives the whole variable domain DVKVTQSSRYLVKRTGEKVFLECVQDMDHENMFWYRQDPGLGLRLIYFSYDVKMKEKGDIPEGYSVSREKKERFSLILESASTNQTSMYLCASSLTVNQPQHFGDGTRLSIL.

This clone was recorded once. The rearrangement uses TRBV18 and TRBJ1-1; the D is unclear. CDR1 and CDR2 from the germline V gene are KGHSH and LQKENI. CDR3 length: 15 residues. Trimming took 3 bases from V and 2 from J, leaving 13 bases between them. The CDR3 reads CASSPGRSSNTEAFF. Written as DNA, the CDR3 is TGTGCCAGCTCACCGGGGAGGAGTTCAAACACTGAAGCTTTCTTT.

CDR3 sequence (DNA): TGCAGCGCAGACGACACCGAGCAGTACTTC. Protein: CSADDTEQYF. The gene calls are TRBV20-1 and TRBJ2-7; D not certain. The CDR3 is 10 residues long. The V gene's germline CDR1 is DFQATT and CDR2 SNEGSKA (reference sequence).

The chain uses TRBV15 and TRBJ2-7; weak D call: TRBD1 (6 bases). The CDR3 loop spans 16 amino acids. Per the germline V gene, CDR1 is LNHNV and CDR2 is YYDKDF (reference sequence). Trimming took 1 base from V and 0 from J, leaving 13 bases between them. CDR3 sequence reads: CATSRARGQSSYEQYF. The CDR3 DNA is TGTGCCACCAGCAGAGCCCGCGGACAGAGCTCCTACGAGCAGTACTTC. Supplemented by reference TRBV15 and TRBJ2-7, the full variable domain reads DAMVIQNPRYQVTQFGKPVTLSCSQTLNHNVMYWYQQKSSQAPKLLFHYYDKDFNNEADTPDNFQSRRPNTSFCFLDIRSPGLGDTAMYLCATSRARGQSSYEQYFGPGTRLTVT.

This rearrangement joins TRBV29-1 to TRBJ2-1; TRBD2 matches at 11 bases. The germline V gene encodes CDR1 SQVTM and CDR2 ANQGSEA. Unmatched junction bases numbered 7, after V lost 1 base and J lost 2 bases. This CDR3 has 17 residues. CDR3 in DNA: TGCAGCGTTGAAGCGATAAGGGGACTAGCGGCCTACAATGAGCAGTTCTTC. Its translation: CSVEAIRGLAAYNEQFF.

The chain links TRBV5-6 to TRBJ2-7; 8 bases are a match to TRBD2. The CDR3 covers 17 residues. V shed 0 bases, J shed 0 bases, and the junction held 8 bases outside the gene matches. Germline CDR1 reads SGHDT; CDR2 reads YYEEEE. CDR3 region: CASSLGGGGRSSYEQYF. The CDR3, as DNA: TGTGCCAGCAGCTTGGGGGGAGGCGGGAGGTCCTCCTACGAGCAGTACTTC.